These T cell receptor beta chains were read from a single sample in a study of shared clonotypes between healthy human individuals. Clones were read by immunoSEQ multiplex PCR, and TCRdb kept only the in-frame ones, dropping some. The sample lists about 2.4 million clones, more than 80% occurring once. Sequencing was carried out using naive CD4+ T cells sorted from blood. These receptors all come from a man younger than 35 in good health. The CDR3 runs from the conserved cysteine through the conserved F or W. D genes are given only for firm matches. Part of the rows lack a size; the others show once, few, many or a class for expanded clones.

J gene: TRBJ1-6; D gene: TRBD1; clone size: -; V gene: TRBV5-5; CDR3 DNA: TGTGCCAGCAGCCTCGGGACAGGGGGCTTACCCCTCCACTTT; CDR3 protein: CASSLGTGGLPLHF
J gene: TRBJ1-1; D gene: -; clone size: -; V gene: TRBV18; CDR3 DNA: TGTGCCAGCTCACCACAGGGAAGCACTGAAGCTTTCTTT; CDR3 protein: CASSPQGSTEAFF
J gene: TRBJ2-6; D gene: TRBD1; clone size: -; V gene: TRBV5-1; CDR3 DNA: TGCGCCAGCAGCCTCGACAGGGCTGGGGCCAACGTCCTGACTTTC; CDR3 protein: CASSLDRAGANVLTF
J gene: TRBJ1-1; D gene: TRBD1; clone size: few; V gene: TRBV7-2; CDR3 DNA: TGTGCCAGCAGCAGGGACAGGGAAGACACTGAAGCTTTCTTT; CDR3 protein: CASSRDREDTEAFF
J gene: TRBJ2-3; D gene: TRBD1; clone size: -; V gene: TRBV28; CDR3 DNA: TGTGCCAGCAGCTCCGCAGGGGGCTCGACAGATACGCAGTATTTT; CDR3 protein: CASSSAGGSTDTQYF
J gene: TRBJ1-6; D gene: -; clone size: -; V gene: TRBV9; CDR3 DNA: TGTGCCAGCAGCGTAGTAGGAGGGGGTAATTCACCCCTCCACTTT; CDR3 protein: CASSVVGGGNSPLHF
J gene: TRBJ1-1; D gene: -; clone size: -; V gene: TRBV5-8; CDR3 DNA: TGTGCCAGCAGCTTCCGGGGTCCACTCACTGAAGCTTTCTTT; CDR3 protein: CASSFRGPLTEAFF
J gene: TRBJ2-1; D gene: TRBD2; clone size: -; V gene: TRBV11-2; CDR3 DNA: TGTGCCAGCAGCTCCCAGCGGGGGTCCTACAATGAGCAGTTCTTC; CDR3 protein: CASSSQRGSYNEQFF
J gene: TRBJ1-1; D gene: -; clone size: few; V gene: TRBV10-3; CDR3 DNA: TGTGCCATCAGTGATCAATCCAATGAAGCTTTCTTT; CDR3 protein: CAISDQSNEAFF
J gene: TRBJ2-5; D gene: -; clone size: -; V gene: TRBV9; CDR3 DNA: TGTGCCAGCAGCGTAGGACAGGGAGGGGGAGAGACCCAGTACTTC; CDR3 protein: CASSVGQGGGETQYF
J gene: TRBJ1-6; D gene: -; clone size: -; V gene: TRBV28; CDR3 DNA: TGTGCCAGCAGTTTACAGAGCTCCTATAATTCACCCCTCCACTTT; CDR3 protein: CASSLQSSYNSPLHF
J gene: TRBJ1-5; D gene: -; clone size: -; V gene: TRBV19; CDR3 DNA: TGTGCCAGTATATTGGGCCTACGGGAGGGCCTTTATAGCAATCAGCCCCAGCATTTT; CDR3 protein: CASILGLREGLYSNQPQHF
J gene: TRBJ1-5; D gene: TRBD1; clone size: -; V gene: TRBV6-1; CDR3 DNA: TGTGCCAGCAGTGGGGACAGGGGGCTTCAGCCCCAGCATTTT; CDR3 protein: CASSGDRGLQPQHF
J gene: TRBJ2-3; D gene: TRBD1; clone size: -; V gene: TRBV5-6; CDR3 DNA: TGTGCCAGCAGCCCGGGTACAGGGGGCGCGGATACGCAGTATTTT; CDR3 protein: CASSPGTGGADTQYF
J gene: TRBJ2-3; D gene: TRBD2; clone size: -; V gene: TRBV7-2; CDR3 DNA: TGTGCCAGCAGCTTAATACCGGGAGGGACAGATACGCAGTATTTT; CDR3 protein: CASSLIPGGTDTQYF
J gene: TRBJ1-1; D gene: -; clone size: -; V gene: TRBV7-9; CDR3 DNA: TGTGCCAGCAGCCCACGGATTGGCACTGAAGCTTTCTTT; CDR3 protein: CASSPRIGTEAFF
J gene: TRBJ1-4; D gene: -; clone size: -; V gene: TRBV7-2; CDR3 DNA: TGTGCCAGCAGTATCGGGGGTTTTAATGAAAAACTGTTTTTT; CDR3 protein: CASSIGGFNEKLFF
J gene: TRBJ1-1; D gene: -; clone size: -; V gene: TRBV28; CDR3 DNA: TGTGCCAGCAGGCGGACAGCGAACACTGAAGCTTTCTTT; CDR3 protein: CASRRTANTEAFF
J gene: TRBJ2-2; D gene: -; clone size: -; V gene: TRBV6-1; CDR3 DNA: TGTGCCAGCAGGAGAGGGCCAGACACCGGGGAGCTGTTTTTT; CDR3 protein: CASRRGPDTGELFF
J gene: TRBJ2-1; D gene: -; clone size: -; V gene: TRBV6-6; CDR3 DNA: TGTGCCAGCAGTGAGAATGAGGACAATGAGCAGTTCTTC; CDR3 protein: CASSENEDNEQFF
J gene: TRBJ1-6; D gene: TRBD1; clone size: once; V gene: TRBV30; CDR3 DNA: TGTGCCTGGAAAGGTTATCGGACAGGGGCCAATTCACCCCTCCACTTT; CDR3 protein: CAWKGYRTGANSPLHF
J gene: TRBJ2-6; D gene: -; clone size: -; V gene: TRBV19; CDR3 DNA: TGTGCCAGTTCAGGGCAAAATGGGGCCAACGTCCTGACTTTC; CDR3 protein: CASSGQNGANVLTF
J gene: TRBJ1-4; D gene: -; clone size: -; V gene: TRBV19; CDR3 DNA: TGTGCCAGTAGTACCACCACCAGGGTAACTAATGAAAAACTGTTTTTT; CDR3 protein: CASSTTTRVTNEKLFF
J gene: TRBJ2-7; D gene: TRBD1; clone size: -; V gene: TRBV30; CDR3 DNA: TGTGCCTGGAGCGCAGGGGGTCAAGGATACGAGCAGTACTTC; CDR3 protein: CAWSAGGQGYEQYF
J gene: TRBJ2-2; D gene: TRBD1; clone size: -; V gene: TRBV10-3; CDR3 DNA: TGTGCCATCAGTCTACAGGGGCCCGGGGAGCTGTTTTTT; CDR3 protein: CAISLQGPGELFF
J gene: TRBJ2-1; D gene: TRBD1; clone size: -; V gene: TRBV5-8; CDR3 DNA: TGTGCCAGCACCGACAGGGAGAATGAGCAGTTCTTC; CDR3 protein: CASTDRENEQFF
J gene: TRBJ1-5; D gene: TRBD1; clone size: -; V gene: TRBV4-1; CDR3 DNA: TGCGCCAGCAGCCATCCAGACAGGGGAGGAGAGCCCCAGCATTTT; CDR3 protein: CASSHPDRGGEPQHF
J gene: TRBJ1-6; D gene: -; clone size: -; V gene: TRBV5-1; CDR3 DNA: TGCGCCAGCAGCTTGGCCTATAGGGGCCGGGATTCACCCCTCCACTTT; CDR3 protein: CASSLAYRGRDSPLHF
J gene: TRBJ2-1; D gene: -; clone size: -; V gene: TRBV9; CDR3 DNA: TGTGCCAGCAGCCCACCCGGGACACCCTACAATGAGCAGTTCTTC; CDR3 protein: CASSPPGTPYNEQFF
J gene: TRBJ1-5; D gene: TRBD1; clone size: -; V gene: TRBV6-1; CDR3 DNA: TGTGCCAGCAGACCAACAGGGGATCAGCCCCAGCATTTT; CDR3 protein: CASRPTGDQPQHF
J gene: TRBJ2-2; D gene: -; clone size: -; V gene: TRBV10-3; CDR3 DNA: TGTGCCATCGCGGGCGAGACCGGGGAGCTGTTTTTT; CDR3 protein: CAIAGETGELFF
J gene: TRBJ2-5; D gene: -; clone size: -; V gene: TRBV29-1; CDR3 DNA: TGCAGCGTTGAAGACTGGGTGGGGGAGACCCAGTACTTC; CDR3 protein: CSVEDWVGETQYF
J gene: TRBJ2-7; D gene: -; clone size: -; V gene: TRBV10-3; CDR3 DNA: TGTGCCACCACCCAGGGGGGCGACGCCTACGAGCAGTACTTC; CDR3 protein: CATTQGGDAYEQYF
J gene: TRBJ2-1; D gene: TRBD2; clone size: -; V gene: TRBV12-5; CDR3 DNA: TGTGCTAGTGGTTTGGTACTTGCTAGCGGGAGCTACAATGAGCAGTTCTTC; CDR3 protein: CASGLVLASGSYNEQFF
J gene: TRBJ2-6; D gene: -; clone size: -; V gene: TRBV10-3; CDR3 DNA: TGTGCCATCAGAGGGGGAGGGAGCTCTGGGGCCAACGTCCTGACTTTC; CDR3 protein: CAIRGGGSSGANVLTF
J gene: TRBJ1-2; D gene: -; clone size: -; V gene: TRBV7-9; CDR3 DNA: TGTGCCAGTATACGGGGGGAGTGGAACTATGGCTACACCTTC; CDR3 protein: CASIRGEWNYGYTF
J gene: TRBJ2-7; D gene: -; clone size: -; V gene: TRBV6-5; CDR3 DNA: TGTGCCAGCAGTTACTCGAATGAAAACGAGCAGTACTTC; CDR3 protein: CASSYSNENEQYF
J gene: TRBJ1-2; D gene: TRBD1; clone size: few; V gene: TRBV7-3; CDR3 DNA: TGTGCCAGCAGCCGTGGACAGGGGCTAAACTATGGCTACACCTTC; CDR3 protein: CASSRGQGLNYGYTF
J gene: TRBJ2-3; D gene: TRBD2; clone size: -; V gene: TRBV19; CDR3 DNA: TGTGCCAGTAGTAACCTAGCGGGAGGAACAGATACGCAGTATTTT; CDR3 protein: CASSNLAGGTDTQYF
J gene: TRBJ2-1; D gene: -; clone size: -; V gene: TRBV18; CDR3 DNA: TGTGCCAGCTCACCAGGAGAGCTCCTGGGCAATGAGCAGTTCTTC; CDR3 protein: CASSPGELLGNEQFF
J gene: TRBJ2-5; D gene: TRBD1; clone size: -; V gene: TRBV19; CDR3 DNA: TGTGCCAGTAGTATTCTGGGACAGGGGGCGGAGACCCAGTACTTC; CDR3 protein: CASSILGQGAETQYF
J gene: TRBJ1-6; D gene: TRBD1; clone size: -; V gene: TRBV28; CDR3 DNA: TGTGCCAGCAGTTTCCACGACAGGGGGAATTCACCCCTCCACTTT; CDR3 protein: CASSFHDRGNSPLHF
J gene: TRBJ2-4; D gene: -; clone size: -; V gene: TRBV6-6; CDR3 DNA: TGTGCCAGCAGACCCGGGCTGGTCAAAAACATTCAGTACTTC; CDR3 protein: CASRPGLVKNIQYF
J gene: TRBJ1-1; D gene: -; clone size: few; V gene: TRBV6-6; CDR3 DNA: TGTGCCAGCAGAGAAAGGGCCTTGAACACTGAAGCTTTCTTT; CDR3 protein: CASRERALNTEAFF
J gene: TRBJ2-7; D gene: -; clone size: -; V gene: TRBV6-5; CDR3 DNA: TGTGCCAGCAGTTCGGGCGGGGCGGGCCGGGCGTACTTC; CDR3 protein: CASSSGGAGRAYF
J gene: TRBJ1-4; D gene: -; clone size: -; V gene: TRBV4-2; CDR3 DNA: TGTGCCACCTCACCGGGAGACAGTTATGAAAAACTGTTTTTT; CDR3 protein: CATSPGDSYEKLFF
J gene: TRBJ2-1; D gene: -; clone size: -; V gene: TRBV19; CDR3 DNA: TGTGCCAGTAGCCGTACAGGATACAATGAGCAGTTCTTC; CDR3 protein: CASSRTGYNEQFF
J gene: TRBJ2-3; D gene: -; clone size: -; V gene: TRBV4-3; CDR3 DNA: TGCGCCAGCAGCGCCACTAGCACAGATACGCAGTATTTT; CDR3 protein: CASSATSTDTQYF
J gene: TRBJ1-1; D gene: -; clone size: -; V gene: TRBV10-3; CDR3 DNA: TGTGCCATCAGTGAGTCGACGGAGAACACTGAAGCTTTCTTT; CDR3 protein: CAISESTENTEAFF
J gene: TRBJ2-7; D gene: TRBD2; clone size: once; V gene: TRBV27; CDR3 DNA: TGTGCCAGCAGCGCCGGGACTAAGAGCTCCTACGAGCAGTACTTC; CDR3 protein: CASSAGTKSSYEQYF
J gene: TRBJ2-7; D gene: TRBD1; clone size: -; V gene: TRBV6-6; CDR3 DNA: TGTGCCAGCAGGACAGGGGGTTCTTCCTACGAGCAGTACTTC; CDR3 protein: CASRTGGSSYEQYF
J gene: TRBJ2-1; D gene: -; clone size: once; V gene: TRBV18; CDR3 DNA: TGTGCCAGCTCACCGGGTAATACCCCTGGCAATGAGCAGTTCTTC; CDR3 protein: CASSPGNTPGNEQFF
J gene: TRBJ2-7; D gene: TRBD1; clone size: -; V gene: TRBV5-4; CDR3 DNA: TGTGCCAGCAGCCCACCGGGACAGGGGCGCCCCTACGAGCAGTACTTC; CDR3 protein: CASSPPGQGRPYEQYF